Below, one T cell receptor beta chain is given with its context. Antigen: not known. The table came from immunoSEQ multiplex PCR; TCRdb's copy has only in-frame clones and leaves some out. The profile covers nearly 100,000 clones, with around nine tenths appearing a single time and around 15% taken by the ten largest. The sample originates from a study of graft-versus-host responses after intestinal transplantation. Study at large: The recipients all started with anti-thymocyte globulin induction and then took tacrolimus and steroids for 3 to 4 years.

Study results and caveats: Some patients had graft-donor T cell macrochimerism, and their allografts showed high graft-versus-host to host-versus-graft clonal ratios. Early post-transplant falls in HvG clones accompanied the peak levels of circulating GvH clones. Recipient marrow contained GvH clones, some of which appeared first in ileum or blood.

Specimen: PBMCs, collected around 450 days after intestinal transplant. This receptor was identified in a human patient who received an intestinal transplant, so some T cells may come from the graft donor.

The CDR3 reads CASNGQGRLGGYTF. The CDR3 bases are TGTGCCAGCAACGGACAGGGGAGATTAGGTGGCTACACCTTC. The V and J genes are TRBV5-5 and TRBJ1-2; 9 bases align to TRBD1. Germline V gene sequence: CDR1 SGHKS, CDR2 YYEKEE (reference sequence). The CDR3 extends over 14 amino acids. The junction had 10 bases not matched to a gene; V was cut back by 6 bases and J by 7 bases.